This T cell receptor beta chain was sequenced during a study of shared clonotypes between healthy human individuals. This clone was seen at least ten times. Its antigen is unknown. Distinct nucleotide sequences in the sample also encode this CDR3. Study-wide findings and caveats: Memory subsets had estimated richness that was generally smaller than that of naive subsets.

This table comes from immunoSEQ multiplex PCR, and its TCRdb copy is limited to in-frame clones, with some not included. The sample records around 2.1 million clones, approximately 94% being singletons. CD45RO-negative cells were positively selected for CCR7, leaving out terminally differentiated effector memory CD45RA+ cells. Participating donors were healthy, HIV-negative adults free of recent acute infections or vaccinations. The CDR3 totals 12 residues. V lost 1 base and J 4 bases, leaving 5 bases between the germline ends. Looked up from germline, CDR1 is SGHDN and CDR2 is FVKESK. What was sequenced was naive CD8+ T cells from PBMCs. The chain combines TRBV14 with TRBJ2-7; D unclear. The receptor was isolated from a young man in good health. Some clones in this sample may be carry-over from other donors' samples. CDR3 nucleotide sequence: TGTGCCAGCAGCCAAGGCTTATACGAGCAGTACTTC. This sequence encodes CASSQGLYEQYF.